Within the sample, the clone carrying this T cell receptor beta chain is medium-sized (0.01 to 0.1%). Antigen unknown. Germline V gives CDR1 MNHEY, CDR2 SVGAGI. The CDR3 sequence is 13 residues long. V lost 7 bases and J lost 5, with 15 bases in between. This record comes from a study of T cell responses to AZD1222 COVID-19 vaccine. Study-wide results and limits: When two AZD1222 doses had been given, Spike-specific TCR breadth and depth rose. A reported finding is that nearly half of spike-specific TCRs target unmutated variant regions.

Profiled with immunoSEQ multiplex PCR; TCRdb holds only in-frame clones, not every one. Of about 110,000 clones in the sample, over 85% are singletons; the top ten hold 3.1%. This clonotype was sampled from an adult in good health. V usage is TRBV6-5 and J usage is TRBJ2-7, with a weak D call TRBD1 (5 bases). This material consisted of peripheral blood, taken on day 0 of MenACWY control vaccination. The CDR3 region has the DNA TGTGCCAGCAAATTCCAGGGTGGCAACGAGCAGTACTTC. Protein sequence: CASKFQGGNEQYF.